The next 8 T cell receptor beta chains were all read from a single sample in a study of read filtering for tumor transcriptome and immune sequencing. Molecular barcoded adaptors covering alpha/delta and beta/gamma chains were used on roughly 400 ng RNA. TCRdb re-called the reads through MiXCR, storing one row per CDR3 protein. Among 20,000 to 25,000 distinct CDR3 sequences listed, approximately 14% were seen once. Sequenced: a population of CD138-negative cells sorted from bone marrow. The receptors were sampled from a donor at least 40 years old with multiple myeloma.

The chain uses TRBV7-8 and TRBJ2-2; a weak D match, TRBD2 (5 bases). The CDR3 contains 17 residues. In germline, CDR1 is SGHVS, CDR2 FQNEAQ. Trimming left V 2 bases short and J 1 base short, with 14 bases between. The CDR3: CASSLWRREVNTGELFF. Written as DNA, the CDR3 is TGTGCCAGCAGCTTATGGCGTCGGGAAGTGAACACCGGGGAGCTGTTTTTT.

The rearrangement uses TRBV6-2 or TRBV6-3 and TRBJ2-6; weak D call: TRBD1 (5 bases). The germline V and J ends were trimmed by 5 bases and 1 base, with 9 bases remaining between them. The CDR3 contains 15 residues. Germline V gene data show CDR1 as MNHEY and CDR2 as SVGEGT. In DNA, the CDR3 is TGTGCCAGCAGTCGAAGGGGATCTGGGGCCAACGTCCTGACTTTC. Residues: CASSRRGSGANVLTF.

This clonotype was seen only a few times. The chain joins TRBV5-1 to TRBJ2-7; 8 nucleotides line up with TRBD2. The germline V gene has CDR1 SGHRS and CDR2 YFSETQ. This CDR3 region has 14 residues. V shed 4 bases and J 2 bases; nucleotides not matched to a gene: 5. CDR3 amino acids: CASSQTSGTYEQYF. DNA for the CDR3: TGCGCCAGCAGCCAAACTAGCGGTACCTACGAGCAGTACTTC.

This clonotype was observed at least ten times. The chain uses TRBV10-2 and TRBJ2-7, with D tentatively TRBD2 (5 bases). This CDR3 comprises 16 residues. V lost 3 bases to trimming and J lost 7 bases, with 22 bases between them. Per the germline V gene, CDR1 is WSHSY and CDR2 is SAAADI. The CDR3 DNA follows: TGCGCCAGCAGTGACTTCGGACTGGCCGTGGGCGGAGAGCAGTACTTC. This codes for CASSDFGLAVGGEQYF.

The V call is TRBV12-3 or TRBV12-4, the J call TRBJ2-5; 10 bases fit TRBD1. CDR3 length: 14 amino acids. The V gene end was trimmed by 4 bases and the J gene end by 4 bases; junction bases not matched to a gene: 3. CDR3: CASSSRDRGETQYF. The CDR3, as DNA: TGTGCCAGCAGTTCCAGGGACAGGGGAGAGACCCAGTACTTC.

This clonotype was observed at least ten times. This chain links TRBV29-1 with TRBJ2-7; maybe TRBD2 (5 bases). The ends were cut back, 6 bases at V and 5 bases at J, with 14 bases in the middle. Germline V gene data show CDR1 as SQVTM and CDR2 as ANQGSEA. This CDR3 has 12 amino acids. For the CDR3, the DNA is TGCAGCGTCGGCGGGTCTGTCCACGAGCAGTACTTC. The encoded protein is CSVGGSVHEQYF.

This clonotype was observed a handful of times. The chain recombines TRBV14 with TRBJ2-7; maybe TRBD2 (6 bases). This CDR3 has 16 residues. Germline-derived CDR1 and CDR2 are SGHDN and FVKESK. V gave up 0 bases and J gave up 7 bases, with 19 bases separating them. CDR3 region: CASSQDSRRAVREQYF. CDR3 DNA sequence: TGTGCCAGCAGCCAAGATAGTAGGAGGGCGGTGAGAGAGCAGTACTTC.

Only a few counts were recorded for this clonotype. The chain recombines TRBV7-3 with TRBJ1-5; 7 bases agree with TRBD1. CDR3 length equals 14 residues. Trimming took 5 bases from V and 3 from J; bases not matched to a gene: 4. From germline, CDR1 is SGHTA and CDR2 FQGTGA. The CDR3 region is CASSRDRVNQPQHF. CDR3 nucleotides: TGTGCCAGCAGCCGCGACAGGGTCAATCAGCCCCAGCATTTT.